These 11 T cell receptor beta chains came from one sample sequenced in a study of metastatic and nonmetastatic thyroid tumors. All patients reached thyroid surgery having received no treatment beforehand. With MiXCR, TCRdb called clones anew from the PCR reads. The sample lists under 95,000 clones; 10% to 15% were seen once. Sequencing used blood. The receptors here all came from a female donor with papillary thyroid cancer or a benign thyroid nodule (not recorded which). Some clones in this sample may be carry-over from other donors' samples.

The chain couples TRBV5-1 to TRBJ2-7; 12 bases align to TRBD1. Germline CDR1 SGHRS, CDR2 YFSETQ. J was trimmed by 2 bases and V by 5 bases; bases with no gene match: 8. This CDR3 has 16 residues. This CDR3 reads CASRGGQGALPYEQYF. The CDR3 bases are TGCGCCAGCAGGGGGGGACAGGGGGCACTACCCTACGAGCAGTACTTC.

This clone was recorded many times. The genes are TRBV28 and TRBJ2-7; D is tentatively TRBD1 or TRBD2 (5 bases each). CDR3 length: 16 residues. Trimming cost V 8 bases and J 0 bases, with 20 bases left between them. From germline, CDR1 is MDHEN and CDR2 SYDVKM. CDR3 nucleotide sequence: TGTGCCAGCTCTCGAGGGGAGAACCTTAGCTCCTACGAGCAGTACTTC. Its protein is CASSRGENLSSYEQYF.

This clone was picked up many times. The rearrangement links TRBV6-2 or TRBV6-3 to TRBJ2-2, with D possibly being TRBD2 (6 bases). CDR1 MNHEY and CDR2 SVGEGT come from the germline V gene. The V end lost 6 bases, the J end lost 7 bases, and 18 bases lay between the germline ends. The CDR3 is 15 amino acids. CDR3 in DNA: TGTGCCAGCAGATGGGGGACTCCTCACGTCGGGGAGCTGTTTTTT. Its translation is CASRWGTPHVGELFF.

Details on this clone: One base away lies a much larger clone, so this may be a sequencing read error. This same CDR3 is encoded by further DNA sequences in the sample. The rearrangement uses TRBV5-1 and TRBJ1-1; D is perhaps TRBD1 (6 bases). The V end was cut by 4 bases, the J end by 6 bases, with 13 bases between. Germline assignment: CDR1 SGHRS and CDR2 YFSETQ. The CDR3 is 13 amino acids. CDR3 sequence reads: CASSLPGVAEAFF. CDR3 DNA: TGCGCCAGCAGCCTTCCAGGGGTCGCTGAAGCTTTCTTT.

This clone has only a few counts. V is TRBV6-5 and J is TRBJ1-5; tentatively, D is TRBD1 (5 bases). This CDR3 region has 14 residues. The V end was cut by 6 bases, the J end by 0 bases, with 9 bases between. The V gene's germline CDR1 is MNHEY and CDR2 SVGAGI. The CDR3 nucleotides are TGTGCCAGCAGCTACCAGGGTAGCAATCAGCCCCAGCATTTT. Residues: CASSYQGSNQPQHF.

There are many counts of this clone. The rearrangement joins TRBV2 to TRBJ2-7; tentative D call: TRBD1 (5 bases). Germline V gene sequence: CDR1 SNHLY, CDR2 FYNNEI. The CDR3 contains 12 residues. With 8 bases removed from V and 2 bases from J, the gap between germline ends came to 10 bases. The DNA of the CDR3 is TGTGCCAGCGGGCGACAGACCTACGAGCAGTACTTC. It yields the protein CASGRQTYEQYF.

This clone was recorded many times. This chain links TRBV9 with TRBJ1-2; a weak D match, TRBD1 (6 bases). The germline V and J ends were trimmed by 5 bases and 3 bases, with 11 bases remaining between them. The germline V gene has CDR1 SGDLS and CDR2 YYNGEE. The CDR3 length is 13 residues. The DNA of the CDR3 is TGTGCCAGCAGGGGGGGGGCCTACTATGGCTACACCTTC. It is translated as CASRGGAYYGYTF.

This clone was picked up many times. This chain uses TRBV2 with TRBJ2-1, with TRBD2 identical over 9 bases. Germline lookup yields CDR1 SNHLY and CDR2 FYNNEI. CDR3 length: 14 residues. Trimming at V came to 7 bases and at J to 4 bases, leaving 5 bases not matched to a gene. In DNA form, the CDR3 reads TGTGCCAGCATAGGGACTAGCAGTTACAATGAGCAGTTCTTC. The encoded protein is CASIGTSSYNEQFF.

This clone was counted ten times or more. This chain connects TRBV29-1 to TRBJ1-6, with a weak D call TRBD1 (6 bases). V shed 1 base and J shed 9 bases, with 10 bases lying between them. The CDR3 consists of 13 residues. Germline V gene sequence: CDR1 SQVTM, CDR2 ANQGSEA. The CDR3 loop reads CSVEGQASSPLHF. CDR3 bases: TGCAGCGTTGAAGGACAGGCAAGTTCACCCCTCCACTTT.

This clone was counted ten times or more. This rearrangement joins TRBV7-9 to TRBJ2-5; D call uncertain. V was trimmed by 3 bases and J by 5 bases, leaving 10 bases between them. The CDR3 is 13 residues long. Germline values: CDR1 SEHNR, CDR2 FQNEAQ (reference sequence). In DNA form, the CDR3 reads TGTGCCAGCAGCTTTGGTTCCCCGGAGACCCAGTACTTC. It encodes CASSFGSPETQYF.

The sample holds many counts of this clone. The rearrangement joins TRBV6-1 to TRBJ2-7; D gene uncertain. Germline V gene lookup returns CDR1 MNHNS and CDR2 SASEGT. Trimming pared 1 base from V and 9 bases from J, leaving 13 bases between. This CDR3 is built from 13 residues. CDR3 sequence: CASSEVGKGGQYF. The CDR3 region has the DNA TGTGCCAGCAGTGAAGTGGGCAAGGGTGGGCAGTACTTC.